This entry is about one T cell receptor (beta chain). The record originates from a study of blood T cells in healthy people across ages. Sample-barcoded 5' priming and a J-beta primer mix drove a second PCR of about 7 to 12 cycles. One entry per CDR3 protein results from TCRdb running MiXCR on the 5' RACE reads. The sample carries about a million distinct CDR3 sequences, around 54% recorded once. This TCR was recovered from a woman aged 55 to 70 in good health. Sample: blood.

The DNA of the CDR3 is TGTGCCAGCAGGAGAGCGGGAGGTGCCTACAATGAGCAGTTCTTC. Translation: CASRRAGGAYNEQFF. The chain combines TRBV7-6 with TRBJ2-1, with 9 nucleotides matching TRBD2. CDR3 length: 15 residues. In germline, CDR1 is SGHVS, CDR2 FNYEAQ. The V and J ends lost 6 bases and 2 bases, in that order; junction bases with no gene match: 5.